Shown below are 27 T cell receptor beta chains from a single sample sequenced in a study of cytomegalovirus exposure and HLA in healthy donors. Primers for the PCR totalled 60 Vbeta and 13 Jbeta. Clones were read by immunoSEQ multiplex PCR, and TCRdb kept only the in-frame ones, dropping some. The table lists some 200,000 clones, 55% to 65% of them singletons. The material sequenced was PBMCs. The source is a man between 35 and 55 years old in good health and CMV-seronegative.

Only a few counts were recorded for this clone. The rearrangement links TRBV5-1 to TRBJ1-1; a weak D match, TRBD1 (6 bases). V lost 3 bases and J lost 3, with 12 bases in between. The germline V gene has CDR1 SGHRS and CDR2 YFSETQ. The CDR3 loop spans 14 amino acids. In nucleotides, the CDR3 is TGCGCCAGCAGCTCGAACCCAGGGGACACTGAAGCTTTCTTT. Its translation: CASSSNPGDTEAFF.

The rearrangement uses TRBV5-6 and TRBJ1-6; maybe TRBD1 (6 bases). The V gene lost 4 bases and the J gene lost 0 bases, with 11 bases spanning the gap. This CDR3 region has 16 residues. From germline, CDR1 is SGHDT and CDR2 YYEEEE. The CDR3 DNA sequence: TGTGCCAGCAGCGCGGGGGCGGGCTCCTATAATTCACCCCTCCACTTT. Protein product: CASSAGAGSYNSPLHF.

This clone was counted a few times. The rearrangement joins TRBV6-1 to TRBJ1-3; D call uncertain. CDR1 and CDR2 from the germline V gene are MNHNS and SASEGT. This CDR3 comprises 14 residues. Trimming took 7 bases from V and 0 from J, leaving 10 bases between them. The CDR3 reads CASTLRGSGNTIYF. The CDR3, as DNA: TGTGCCAGCACCCTCCGGGGCTCTGGAAACACCATATATTTT.

The V gene is TRBV28, the J gene TRBJ2-1; TRBD2 agrees at 8 bases. The V and J ends lost 6 bases and 4 bases, in that order; junction bases with no gene match: 14. Germline V gene data show CDR1 as MDHEN and CDR2 as SYDVKM. The CDR3 extends over 17 amino acids. The CDR3 region is CASSRLGAGDSYNEQFF. The CDR3 DNA follows: TGTGCCAGCAGCCGCTTGGGAGCGGGGGATTCATACAATGAGCAGTTCTTC. Supplemented by reference TRBV28 and TRBJ2-1, the full variable domain reads DVKVTQSSRYLVKRTGEKVFLECVQDMDHENMFWYRQDPGLGLRLIYFSYDVKMKEKGDIPEGYSVSREKKERFSLILESASTNQTSMYLCASSRLGAGDSYNEQFFGPGTRLTVL.

The chain is built from TRBV6-6 and TRBJ2-3; 10 nucleotides align to TRBD1. Germline V CDR1 and CDR2: MNHNY, SVGAGI (reference sequence). Losses at the gene ends were 8 bases for V and 3 bases for J; bases not matched to a gene: 8. The CDR3 contains 15 residues. This CDR3 reads CASAALGQGTDTQYF. The DNA of the CDR3 is TGTGCCAGCGCGGCGCTGGGACAGGGGACAGATACGCAGTATTTT.

This chain joins TRBV6-6 and TRBJ2-5, with D perhaps TRBD1 (6 bases). Trimming took off 6 bases at V and 4 bases at J, with 12 bases between the two ends. Germline V gives CDR1 MNHNY, CDR2 SVGAGI (reference sequence). The CDR3 length is 13 residues. CDR3 bases: TGTGCCAGCAGCCCGCGAGGGGGAGAGACCCAGTACTTC. Amino acids: CASSPRGGETQYF.

The chain carries TRBV11-2 and TRBJ2-1, with 9 positions matching TRBD2. CDR1 SGHAT and CDR2 FQNNGV come from the germline V gene. V shed 8 bases and J 9 bases; nucleotides not matched to a gene: 8. The CDR3 sequence is 13 residues long. The DNA of the CDR3 is TGTGCCAGCTTCTCTGGGACTAGCAGTGAGCAGTTCTTC. This translates into CASFSGTSSEQFF. The complete variable domain, with remaining parts taken from reference TRBV11-2 and TRBJ2-1, reads EAGVAQSPRYKIIEKRQSVAFWCNPISGHATLYWYQQILGQGPKLLIQFQNNGVVDDSQLPKDRFSAERLKGVDSTLKIQPAKLEDSAVYLCASFSGTSSEQFFGPGTRLTVL.

This clone showed up just a few times. The chain employs TRBV11-2 and TRBJ2-3, with TRBD1 matching over 10 bases. V lost 6 bases and J lost 1; bases outside the gene matches: 10. The CDR3 loop spans 17 amino acids. Per the germline V gene, CDR1 is SGHAT and CDR2 is FQNNGV. CDR3 amino acids: CASRQRQGAQGTDTQYF. The CDR3 region has the DNA TGTGCCAGCAGGCAAAGACAGGGGGCGCAGGGCACAGATACGCAGTATTTT.

This rearrangement joins TRBV4-2 to TRBJ2-3; 10 bases align to TRBD2. The CDR3 runs 18 residues. J was trimmed by 3 bases and V by 0 bases; bases with no gene match: 9. Germline-derived CDR1 and CDR2 are LGHNA and YNFKEQ. This CDR3 reads CASSQDLIAGGRTDTQYF. The CDR3 region has the DNA TGTGCCAGCAGCCAAGATCTGATAGCGGGAGGTCGGACAGATACGCAGTATTTT.

The chain employs TRBV11-2 and TRBJ2-1; 8 nucleotides line up with TRBD1. After removal of 0 bases from V and 3 bases from J, the junction contained 4 bases not matched to a gene. CDR1 is SGHAT, CDR2 FQNNGV, per germline. This CDR3 is 16 amino acids long. CDR3 region: CASSLDPGQVYNEQFF. As DNA, the CDR3 is TGTGCCAGCAGCTTAGACCCGGGACAGGTCTACAATGAGCAGTTCTTC. The whole variable domain, filled in from reference TRBV11-2 and TRBJ2-1, reads EAGVAQSPRYKIIEKRQSVAFWCNPISGHATLYWYQQILGQGPKLLIQFQNNGVVDDSQLPKDRFSAERLKGVDSTLKIQPAKLEDSAVYLCASSLDPGQVYNEQFFGPGTRLTVL.

The chain joins TRBV2 to TRBJ2-7; a weak D match, TRBD2 (5 bases). The V end lost 3 bases, the J end lost 3 bases, and 12 bases lay between the germline ends. Germline CDR1 and CDR2: SNHLY and FYNNEI. This CDR3 comprises 14 residues. The CDR3 protein is CASSDGIPNYEQYF. The DNA for the CDR3 is TGTGCCAGCAGTGACGGGATCCCAAACTACGAGCAGTACTTC.

The chain joins TRBV18 to TRBJ2-2; the match to TRBD1 covers 8 bases. The CDR3 extends over 14 amino acids. CDR1 is KGHSH, CDR2 LQKENI, per germline. Losses at the gene ends were 5 bases for V and 3 bases for J; bases not matched to a gene: 2. The chain's CDR3 is CASSAGGYTGELFF. Written as DNA, the CDR3 is TGTGCCAGCTCAGCAGGGGGCTACACCGGGGAGCTGTTTTTT.

Only a few counts were recorded for this clone. The rearrangement joins TRBV5-4 to TRBJ2-7; TRBD2 agrees at 11 bases. Trimming took 4 bases from V and 4 from J; bases not matched to a gene: 7. The CDR3 is made up of 15 amino acids. Germline CDR1 reads SGHNT; CDR2 reads YYREEE (reference sequence). This CDR3 is CASSTILAGEYEQYF. CDR3 coding DNA: TGTGCCAGCAGCACGATACTAGCGGGGGAATACGAGCAGTACTTC.

The gene calls are TRBV7-9 and TRBJ2-5; D may be TRBD2 (6 bases). The CDR3 has 13 amino acids. Germline assignment: CDR1 SEHNR and CDR2 FQNEAQ (reference sequence). V shed 0 bases and J shed 4 bases, with 6 bases lying between them. CDR3 sequence: CASSLAGGETQYF. In nucleotides, the CDR3 is TGTGCCAGCAGCTTAGCGGGAGGAGAGACCCAGTACTTC. The variable domain in full, with the rest retrieved from reference TRBV7-9 and TRBJ2-5, is DTGVSQNPRHKITKRGQNVTFRCDPISEHNRLYWYRQTLGQGPEFLTYFQNEAQLEKSRLLSDRFSAERPKGSFSTLEIQRTEQGDSAMYLCASSLAGGETQYFGPGTRLLVL.

This clone appeared a few times. The rearrangement links TRBV9 to TRBJ2-7; 7 bases are a match to TRBD1. V trimming: 4 bases; J trimming: 2 bases; junction bases outside the gene matches: 6. The CDR3 extends over 14 amino acids. Germline V gene sequence: CDR1 SGDLS, CDR2 YYNGEE. The CDR3 nucleotides are TGTGCCAGCAGCATCGACAGGGCCCCCTACGAGCAGTACTTC. It encodes CASSIDRAPYEQYF.

The gene calls are TRBV10-3 and TRBJ1-4; a possible D gene is TRBD1 (5 bases). Trimming left V 4 bases short and J 0 bases short, with 12 bases between. The germline gives CDR1 ENHRY, CDR2 SYGVKD. The CDR3 extends over 16 amino acids. This CDR3 reads CAISASGDSTNEKLFF. The CDR3 DNA sequence: TGTGCCATCAGTGCTAGCGGGGACTCAACTAATGAAAAACTGTTTTTT.

As for this clone: Other nucleotide sequences from this sample produce the same CDR3. This chain links TRBV4-3 with TRBJ1-1; possibly TRBD1 for D (6 bases). Germline lookup yields CDR1 LGHNA and CDR2 YSLEER. The germline V and J ends were trimmed by 3 bases and 2 bases, with 7 bases remaining between them. CDR3 length: 13 amino acids. The DNA for the CDR3 is TGCGCCAGCAGCCAGACAGGAAACACTGAAGCTTTCTTT. Protein product: CASSQTGNTEAFF.

The chain combines TRBV4-1 with TRBJ1-2; the D is unclear. The CDR3 length is 13 residues. The germline V gene encodes CDR1 MGHRA and CDR2 YSYEKL. With 0 bases removed from V and 5 bases from J, the gap between germline ends came to 7 bases. The CDR3 sequence: CASSQDTGYGYTF. DNA for the CDR3: TGCGCCAGCAGCCAAGACACCGGGTATGGCTACACCTTC.

Only a few counts were recorded for this clone. V usage is TRBV30 and J usage is TRBJ2-1; 7 bases align to TRBD1. The CDR3 has 14 residues. J lost 8 bases, V lost 2 bases, and 9 bases had no gene match. Germline V gene sequence: CDR1 GTSNPN, CDR2 SVGIG (reference sequence). The CDR3: CAWSWAQGDYEQFF. The CDR3, as DNA: TGTGCCTGGAGTTGGGCTCAGGGGGATTATGAGCAGTTCTTC.

J is TRBJ2-3 and V is TRBV4-1; a weak D match, TRBD1 (6 bases). This CDR3 has 16 amino acids. Trimming cost V 0 bases and J 0 bases, with 10 bases left between them. Germline-derived CDR1 and CDR2 are MGHRA and YSYEKL. The CDR3 loop reads CASSQDRQDSTDTQYF. The DNA for the CDR3 is TGCGCCAGCAGCCAAGACCGACAGGACAGCACAGATACGCAGTATTTT.

This clone was found a few times. V is TRBV7-2 and J is TRBJ2-2; no reliable D call. Germline values: CDR1 SGHTA, CDR2 FQGNSA. The CDR3 has 15 residues. Trimming took 2 bases from V and 8 from J, leaving 15 bases between them. CDR3 in amino acids: CASSLRPGPAGELFF. DNA for the CDR3: TGTGCCAGCAGCTTAAGGCCGGGTCCGGCGGGGGAGCTGTTTTTT.

The rearrangement links TRBV29-1 to TRBJ2-7, with D perhaps matching TRBD2 (5 bases). V shed 4 bases and J shed 3 bases, with 16 bases lying between them. CDR1 and CDR2 from the germline V gene are SQVTM and ANQGSEA. This CDR3 comprises 14 residues. CDR3 sequence (DNA): TGCAGCGTTGTATTCCGGGGAAGGTTCTACGAGCAGTACTTC. Translating gives CSVVFRGRFYEQYF.

This chain connects TRBV5-1 to TRBJ2-3; the match to TRBD2 covers 8 bases. CDR1 and CDR2 from the germline V gene are SGHRS and YFSETQ. The V segment lost 0 bases and the J segment 6 bases; nucleotides outside the gene matches: 12. The CDR3 runs to 17 residues. In nucleotides, the CDR3 is TGCGCCAGCAGCTTGGAGGGGCAGCGGGGGTTAGTGGATACGCAGTATTTT. Its translation: CASSLEGQRGLVDTQYF.

This chain links TRBV28 with TRBJ1-1; 7 bases line up with TRBD1. CDR1 and CDR2 (germline): MDHEN, SYDVKM. The CDR3 sequence is 16 residues long. V dropped 2 bases and J dropped 4; count of bases not matched to a gene: 10. The CDR3 DNA follows: TGTGCCAGCAGTTTAGGGCAGGGGGTTTTAGGCACTGAAGCTTTCTTT. Translation gives CASSLGQGVLGTEAFF.

This clone was seen once. The V gene is TRBV5-1, the J gene TRBJ1-1, with TRBD1 matching 12 bases. The ends lost 4 bases at V and 8 bases at J; junction bases unmatched: 6. The CDR3 has 14 amino acids. CDR1 and CDR2 from the germline V gene are SGHRS and YFSETQ. The CDR3 loop is CASSKGQGAYEAFF. In DNA, the CDR3 is TGCGCCAGCAGCAAGGGACAGGGGGCTTACGAAGCTTTCTTT.

This clone has just a few counts. The same CDR3 is also encoded by other DNA sequences in this sample. This chain connects TRBV5-4 to TRBJ2-1, with D maybe TRBD1 (5 bases). Germline CDR1 reads SGHNT; CDR2 reads YYREEE (reference sequence). This CDR3 contains 13 residues. V lost 4 bases and J lost 4, with 9 bases in between. The CDR3 region has the DNA TGTGCCAGCAGCCTTGACAGTTACAATGAGCAGTTCTTC. Encoded protein: CASSLDSYNEQFF.

V and J are TRBV30 and TRBJ2-1, with 10 bases fitting TRBD2. CDR3 length: 13 residues. Per germline, CDR1 GTSNPN and CDR2 SVGIG (reference sequence). Trimming took 5 bases from V and 4 from J; bases not matched to a gene: 2. In DNA, the CDR3 is TGTGCCTGGGGGACTAGCGAGTACAATGAGCAGTTCTTC. It specifies CAWGTSEYNEQFF. Filled out from reference TRBV30 and TRBJ2-1, the complete variable domain reads SQTIHQWPATLVQPVGSPLSLECTVEGTSNPNLYWYRQAAGRGLQLLFYSVGIGQISSEVPQNLSASRPQDRQFILSSKKLLLSDSGFYLCAWGTSEYNEQFFGPGTRLTVL.